The 9 T cell receptor beta chains reported below all come from one sample, sequenced in a study of CD8 T cells in ankylosing spondylitis. Regarding the study as a whole: Characteristic, it appeared, of ankylosing spondylitis blood was a TCR beta motif of roughly eight highly homologous variants.

TCRdb ran MiXCR on the 5' RACE reads and lists one entry per CDR3 protein. The sample lists hundreds of thousands of distinct CDR3 sequences, roughly a quarter occurring once. Which antigens these TCRs recognize remains unknown. Sequencing used blood, either unsorted or a sorted T cell fraction (not recorded which). These receptors were collected from a male donor with ankylosing spondylitis.

This clonotype was counted between two and nine times. The rearrangement links TRBV5-1 to TRBJ2-3; a weak D match, TRBD2 (5 bases). Looked up from germline, CDR1 is SGHRS and CDR2 is YFSETQ. This CDR3 is 16 amino acids long. Between the trimmed V and J ends, which lost 6 bases and 6 bases, there was a span of 23 bases. DNA for the CDR3: TGCGCCAGCACTCCTAGGAATACATCCCCGGGGGATACGCAGTATTTT. Translated, it gives CASTPRNTSPGDTQYF. Supplemented by reference TRBV5-1 and TRBJ2-3, the full variable domain reads KAGVTQTPRYLIKTRGQQVTLSCSPISGHRSVSWYQQTPGQGLQFLFEYFSETQRNKGNFPGRFSGRQFSNSRSEMNVSTLELGDSALYLCASTPRNTSPGDTQYFGPGTRLTVL.

The chain recombines TRBV6-1 with TRBJ2-7; D is unclear. Germline CDR1 reads MNHNS; CDR2 reads SASEGT. This CDR3 contains 14 residues. Between the trimmed V and J ends, which lost 4 bases and 0 bases, there was a span of 10 bases. Here the CDR3 reads CASSGGRASYEQYV. The CDR3 region has the DNA TGTGCCAGCAGTGGGGGTAGGGCCTCCTACGAGCAGTACGTC.

The chain combines TRBV12-3 or TRBV12-4 with TRBJ2-3; 10 bases align to TRBD2. With 7 bases clipped from V and 3 bases from J, the junction kept 10 bases outside the gene matches. The CDR3 extends over 16 amino acids. The CDR3 protein is CASTPPAGGLTDTQYF. CDR3 DNA sequence: TGTGCCAGCACCCCCCCAGCGGGAGGGTTGACAGATACGCAGTATTTT.

The table lists this clonotype with many counts. The rearrangement joins TRBV5-1 to TRBJ1-1, with D uncertain. This CDR3 is 13 amino acids long. Germline V lookup: CDR1 SGHRS, CDR2 YFSETQ. The V and J ends lost 3 bases and 10 bases respectively, with 16 bases between them. The CDR3 DNA sequence: TGCGCCAGCAGCTCAGGACCCACTTACACAGCTTTCTTT. Protein product: CASSSGPTYTAFF.

The rearrangement uses TRBV12-3 or TRBV12-4 and TRBJ1-6; a weak D match, TRBD1 (5 bases). CDR3 length: 14 amino acids. V was shortened by 1 base and J by 5 bases, with 6 bases between the two germline ends. The CDR3 sequence: CASSLVGDNSPLHF. The CDR3 bases are TGTGCCAGCAGTTTAGTGGGGGATAATTCACCCCTCCACTTT.

The chain joins TRBV11-3 to TRBJ2-3, with 11 bases fitting TRBD1. The CDR3 runs 15 residues. After removal of 5 bases from V and 0 bases from J, the junction contained 1 base not matched to a gene. Germline loops: CDR1 SGHNT, CDR2 YENEEA. CDR3 DNA sequence: TGTGCCAGCAGCCGGGACAGGGGGAGCACAGATACGCAGTATTTT. The encoded protein is CASSRDRGSTDTQYF.

This chain connects TRBV5-1 to TRBJ2-7; a weak D match, TRBD1 (5 bases). Between the trimmed V and J ends, which lost 0 bases and 0 bases, there was a span of 13 bases. The length of the CDR3 is 16 residues. CDR1 and CDR2 from the germline V gene are SGHRS and YFSETQ. CDR3 sequence reads: CASSLGGAESSYEQYF. CDR3 sequence (DNA): TGCGCCAGCAGCTTGGGTGGGGCCGAAAGCTCCTACGAGCAGTACTTC.

A few counts support this clonotype. The chain is built from TRBV24-1 and TRBJ2-1; 7 bases line up with TRBD2. The CDR3 runs 15 residues. Per the germline V gene, CDR1 is KGHDR and CDR2 is SFDVKD. J was trimmed by 9 bases and V by 1 base; bases with no gene match: 8. CDR3 sequence: CATSDFGGSGGEQFF. CDR3 nucleotide sequence: TGTGCCACCAGTGATTTCGGCGGGAGCGGCGGTGAGCAGTTCTTC.

The J gene is TRBJ2-7, the V gene TRBV20-1, with D uncertain. Trimming cost V 3 bases and J 6 bases, with 15 bases left between them. The germline CDR1 and CDR2 sequences are DFQATT and SNEGSKA (reference sequence). CDR3 length equals 13 residues. CDR3 loop: CSARASLLGEQYV. The CDR3 coding sequence is TGCAGTGCTAGGGCTAGTCTCCTGGGCGAGCAGTACGTC.